The 18 T cell receptor beta chains below come from one sample, sequenced in a study of Ad26.COV2.S vaccination and SARS-CoV-2 variants. The method was immunoSEQ multiplex PCR; TCRdb's version includes in-frame clones alone and lacks a portion of them. In the table there are more than 400,000 clones, 92% of which are singletons. Treatment indicated: over 15 received Ad26.COV2.S at low or high dose, single or two shots; 5 received placebo; per-sample allocation not given. Sampling was performed 63 days after the first vaccine or placebo injection. Sequencing was performed on peripheral blood, taken in a trial of Ad26.COV2.S vaccine versus placebo. The receptors come from a person between 18 and 65 years old who received the Ad26.COV2.S COVID-19 vaccine or a placebo.

The rearrangement links TRBV29-1 to TRBJ2-1; D gene unclear. The CDR3 extends over 13 amino acids. Germline assignment: CDR1 SQVTM and CDR2 ANQGSEA. The V end lost 7 bases, the J end lost 3 bases, and 13 bases lay between the germline ends. CDR3 bases: TGCAGCGGGACCACCCGGGTCTACAATGAGCAGTTCTTC. Encoded protein: CSGTTRVYNEQFF.

This rearrangement joins TRBV6-2 or TRBV6-3 to TRBJ1-5; no reliable D call. The CDR3 consists of 16 residues. V shed 4 bases and J shed 1 base, with 14 bases lying between them. CDR1 and CDR2 from the germline V gene are MNHEY and SVGEGT. For the CDR3, the DNA is TGTGCCAGCAGTTTCATGCTAATCGACAGCAATCAGCCCCAGCATTTT. Its protein is CASSFMLIDSNQPQHF.

The chain carries TRBV7-9 and TRBJ1-3, with D hard to call. The length of the CDR3 is 14 residues. Germline V CDR1 and CDR2: SEHNR, FQNEAQ (reference sequence). V lost 2 bases and J lost 0, with 5 bases in between. The DNA of the CDR3 is TGTGCCAGCAGCTTAAGGAGCTCTGGAAACACCATATATTTT. Its protein is CASSLRSSGNTIYF.

In its sample, this clone was seen a few times. The chain combines TRBV7-9 with TRBJ1-4; D is unresolved. Between the trimmed V and J ends, which lost 4 bases and 0 bases, there was a span of 6 bases. This CDR3 is built from 14 residues. The germline V gene encodes CDR1 SEHNR and CDR2 FQNEAQ (reference sequence). The CDR3 here is CASSYQATNEKLFF. The CDR3 DNA sequence: TGTGCCAGCAGCTATCAAGCAACTAATGAAAAACTGTTTTTT.

This sequence joins TRBV3-1 (or the pseudogene TRBV3-2) and TRBJ1-3, with no clear D. V lost 5 bases and J lost 7, with 21 bases in between. This CDR3 comprises 16 residues. Germline values: CDR1 LGHDT, CDR2 YNNKEL (reference sequence). The CDR3 DNA reads TGTGCCAGCAGCGCCCGCGCGACTGCTCCAATGAACACCATATATTTT. Its protein product is CASSARATAPMNTIYF.

The chain carries TRBV30 and TRBJ1-3, with D tentatively TRBD1 (5 bases). Between the trimmed V and J ends, which lost 2 bases and 1 base, there was a span of 9 bases. CDR1 and CDR2 (germline): GTSNPN, SVGIG (reference sequence). CDR3 length: 14 amino acids. The CDR3 here is CAWSPGLSGNTIYF. The CDR3 DNA follows: TGTGCCTGGAGTCCAGGGCTTTCTGGAAACACCATATATTTT.

The J gene is TRBJ1-3, the V gene TRBV18; 8 bases align to TRBD1. The CDR3 runs 15 residues. Trimming removed 3 bases from V and 2 bases from J; junction bases left unmatched: 3. CDR1 and CDR2 (germline): KGHSH, LQKENI. The CDR3: CASSPQTGAGNTIYF. CDR3 bases: TGTGCCAGCTCACCCCAGACAGGGGCTGGAAACACCATATATTTT. The full variable domain, rest sourced from reference TRBV18 and TRBJ1-3, is NAGVMQNPRHLVRRRGQEARLRCSPMKGHSHVYWYRQLPEEGLKFMVYLQKENIIDESGMPKERFSAEFPKEGPSILRIQQVVRGDSAAYFCASSPQTGAGNTIYFGEGSWLTVV.

About this clone: Other DNA sequences in the same sample also yield this CDR3. The chain has TRBV3-1 (or the pseudogene TRBV3-2) and TRBJ2-7; unclear D gene. Germline V lookup: CDR1 LGHDT, CDR2 YNNKEL (reference sequence). The CDR3 is made up of 12 amino acids. V lost 1 base and J 4 bases, leaving 5 bases between the germline ends. The CDR3 protein is CASSQVGYEQYF. CDR3 nucleotides: TGTGCCAGCAGCCAAGTTGGATACGAGCAGTACTTC.

This chain links TRBV19 with TRBJ1-5, with TRBD1 matching 7 bases. V dropped 4 bases and J dropped 3; count of bases not matched to a gene: 9. From germline, CDR1 is LNHDA and CDR2 SQIVND (reference sequence). CDR3 length: 16 residues. As DNA, the CDR3 is TGTGCCAGTAGTACTCAGGGACAGCGGTCCAATCAGCCCCAGCATTTT. Its translation is CASSTQGQRSNQPQHF.

V and J are TRBV6-1 and TRBJ1-6, with D uncertain. Germline-derived CDR1 and CDR2 are MNHNS and SASEGT. Between the trimmed V and J ends, which lost 2 bases and 10 bases, there was a span of 9 bases. CDR3 size: 13 residues. The DNA for the CDR3 is TGTGCCAGCAGTGAACAGGATCGCTCACCCCTCCACTTT. Protein sequence: CASSEQDRSPLHF.

This clone was seen only a few times. The chain joins TRBV9 to TRBJ2-2; possibly TRBD1 for D (6 bases). V lost 3 bases and J 5 bases, leaving 11 bases between the germline ends. The CDR3 spans 14 residues. Germline V CDR1 and CDR2: SGDLS, YYNGEE. CDR3 protein: CASSDRGQTGELFF. In DNA, the CDR3 is TGTGCCAGCAGCGATCGTGGACAGACCGGGGAGCTGTTTTTT.

This clone was counted between two and nine times. The V and J genes are TRBV5-8 and TRBJ2-7, with 7 bases that match TRBD1. Germline CDR1 SGHTS, CDR2 YDEGEE. This CDR3 has 12 amino acids. CDR3 sequence: CVQQGPAGEQYF. The CDR3 region has the DNA TGTGTCCAACAGGGGCCGGCAGGCGAGCAGTACTTC. The variable domain in full, with the rest retrieved from reference TRBV5-8 and TRBJ2-7, is EAGVTQSPTHLIKTRGQQATLRCSPISGHTSVYWYQQALGLGLQFLLWYDEGEERNRGNFPPRFSGRQFPNYSSELNVNALELEDSALYLCVQQGPAGEQYFGPGTRLTVT.

As regards this clone: Other DNA sequences in this specimen translate into the identical CDR3. The chain employs TRBV7-9 and TRBJ2-5, with 8 bases matching TRBD2. The CDR3 runs to 14 residues. V shed 3 bases and J 1 base; nucleotides not matched to a gene: 1. CDR1 and CDR2 from the germline V gene are SEHNR and FQNEAQ (reference sequence). CDR3 coding DNA: TGTGCCAGCAGCTTGGCGGGGGGCCAAGAGACCCAGTACTTC. As protein: CASSLAGGQETQYF. The variable domain in full, completed from reference TRBV7-9 and TRBJ2-5, reads DTGVSQNPRHKITKRGQNVTFRCDPISEHNRLYWYRQTLGQGPEFLTYFQNEAQLEKSRLLSDRFSAERPKGSFSTLEIQRTEQGDSAMYLCASSLAGGQETQYFGPGTRLLVL.

This clone was counted a single time. This chain connects TRBV7-9 to TRBJ2-2; the D is unclear. Trimming pared 0 bases from V and 1 base from J, leaving 12 bases between. The CDR3 totals 17 residues. From germline, CDR1 is SEHNR and CDR2 FQNEAQ (reference sequence). DNA of the CDR3: TGTGCCAGCAGCTTAGCTATAGGGTTCAGGAACACCGGGGAGCTGTTTTTT. Amino acid sequence: CASSLAIGFRNTGELFF.

This chain uses TRBV28 with TRBJ2-1; 10 bases align to TRBD1. V was pared by 3 bases and J by 1 base, with 9 bases of the junction left unmatched. From germline, CDR1 is MDHEN and CDR2 SYDVKM. The CDR3 has 18 residues. Written as DNA, the CDR3 is TGTGCCAGCAGTTTGAGTGACAGGGGGCGGTCTTCCTACAATGAGCAGTTCTTC. Protein sequence: CASSLSDRGRSSYNEQFF.

The V call is TRBV6-2 or TRBV6-3, the J call TRBJ1-3, with 7 bases lining up with TRBD1. CDR1 and CDR2 (germline): MNHEY, SVGEGT. Trimming at V came to 0 bases and at J to 2 bases, leaving 7 bases not matched to a gene. CDR3 size: 17 residues. In DNA, the CDR3 is TGTGCCAGCAGTTACTCGAGGGACAGCGCCGCTGGAAACACCATATATTTT. Encoded protein: CASSYSRDSAAGNTIYF.

The chain uses TRBV7-2 and TRBJ2-5; the match to TRBD2 covers 9 bases. The V segment lost 1 base and the J segment 2 bases; nucleotides outside the gene matches: 5. The length of the CDR3 is 16 residues. Germline CDR1 reads SGHTA; CDR2 reads FQGNSA. Here the CDR3 reads CASSLGLAGPQETQYF. The CDR3 DNA sequence: TGTGCCAGCAGCTTAGGGCTAGCGGGACCACAAGAGACCCAGTACTTC.

This clone was detected only once. The rearrangement links TRBV18 to TRBJ1-1; D unresolved. Trimming took off 2 bases at V and 0 bases at J, with 7 bases between the two ends. CDR1 and CDR2 (germline): KGHSH, LQKENI. The CDR3 consists of 14 residues. The CDR3 nucleotides are TGTGCCAGCTCACCAGTAGGCATGAACACTGAAGCTTTCTTT. Translating it yields CASSPVGMNTEAFF.